This TCR beta chain was identified during a study of blood T cell repertoires in COVID-19. Study at large: Whether acute or convalescent, the COVID-19 samples came from the United States, Italy and Spain. In each case, the material was cDNA or gDNA derived from T cells, B-cell-depleted T cells, or PBMCs.

CDR3 size: 13 residues. Per the germline V gene, CDR1 is SGHTS and CDR2 is YDEGEE. Trimming stripped 0 bases from V and 4 bases from J, with 7 bases between. In the authors' workflow: Amplification of reference gene primers was used by the study to estimate nucleated cell counts. Here immunoSEQ multiplex PCR was the method, and the copy in TCRdb shows in-frame clones only, minus some. Clone size and the V and J calls come from that table; the DNA yielded D and trimming. The sample yields approximately 260,000 clones, roughly 84% seen once. The sequencing input was peripheral blood. This clonotype was sampled from a human donor in a cohort sampled during active COVID-19. This chain uses TRBV5-8 with TRBJ2-5; D gene unclear. Written as DNA, the CDR3 is TGTGCCAGCAGCTTGGACATAAGAGAGACCCAGTACTTC. This gives the protein CASSLDIRETQYF.